A selection of T cell receptor beta chains follows, all from one sample in a study of cytomegalovirus exposure and HLA in healthy donors. The method was immunoSEQ multiplex PCR; TCRdb's version includes in-frame clones alone and lacks a portion of them. The table has about 170,000 clones, 65% to 80% seen once. Sequencing used PBMCs. Every receptor here comes from a woman between 50 and 59 years old in good health and CMV-seropositive. Both conserved end residues are part of each CDR3. The D gene is left open where the match is weak. Clone sizes are given selectively: once, few, many, or a class where the clone is expanded.

d_call clone_size j_call v_call cdr3_nt cdr3_aa
TRBD1 . TRBJ1-2 TRBV11-2 TGTGCCAGCAGCACGGGACAGGGGAGGGTCTATGGCTACACCTTC CASSTGQGRVYGYTF
TRBD2 . TRBJ2-1 TRBV4-3 TGCGCCAGCAGCCCCTGGACTAGCGGGGGTGAGCAGTTCTTC CASSPWTSGGEQFF
. . TRBJ2-3 TRBV7-2 TGTGCCAGCAGCCCTAGCACAGATACGCAGTATTTT CASSPSTDTQYF
TRBD2 . TRBJ2-1 TRBV5-1 TGCGCCAGCAGTGGGGGACTAGCGGGAAGCAATGAGCAGTTCTTC CASSGGLAGSNEQFF
. . TRBJ2-2 TRBV19 TGTGCCAGTATGACACCGGTAGCGAACACCGGGGAGCTGTTTTTT CASMTPVANTGELFF
. once TRBJ1-2 TRBV11-2 TGTGCCAGCAGCTTAGATCCCCAGGGAATTAGTGGCTACACCTTC CASSLDPQGISGYTF
. . TRBJ1-1 TRBV28 TGTGCCACCAAAACTACCACTGAAGCTTTCTTT CATKTTTEAFF
TRBD2 . TRBJ2-3 TRBV4-2 TGTGCCAGCAGCCCACAGCGGGGAACCACAGATACGCAGTATTTT CASSPQRGTTDTQYF
. . TRBJ1-2 TRBV27 TGTGCCGGCAGTTCAGGCACTTATGGCTACACCTTC CAGSSGTYGYTF
TRBD1 once TRBJ1-5 TRBV27 TGTGCCAGCAGTTTATTGGGGACAGGCTCCCAGCATTTT CASSLLGTGSQHF
TRBD2 . TRBJ2-3 TRBV4-1 TGCGCCAGCAGCCAAGTTTCGGCGGGGGCAGATACGCAGTATTTT CASSQVSAGADTQYF
TRBD1 few TRBJ1-1 TRBV4-3 TGCGCCAGCAGCCGCCGACAGGGGTTCTGGAACACTGAAGCTTTCTTT CASSRRQGFWNTEAFF
. . TRBJ1-2 TRBV5-6 TGTGCCAGCAGCCTCGACGGGAAGCAGACTAACTATGGCTACACCTTC CASSLDGKQTNYGYTF
TRBD2 . TRBJ2-7 TRBV6-6 TGTGCCAGCAGCCCGGGCATAGCGGGAGGAAGTGAGCAGTACTTC CASSPGIAGGSEQYF
TRBD1 . TRBJ1-1 TRBV9 TGTGCCAGCAGCGCGGGGACAGTAACTGAAGCTTTCTTT CASSAGTVTEAFF
. . TRBJ2-1 TRBV7-3 TGTGCCAGCAGCGCAAATTCGGGCTACAATGAGCAGTTCTTC CASSANSGYNEQFF
TRBD2 . TRBJ2-1 TRBV29-1 TGCAGCGGCTTAGCGGGAGATCTGTACAATGAGCAGTTCTTC CSGLAGDLYNEQFF
TRBD1 . TRBJ1-5 TRBV19 TGTGCCAGTATGCGCCCGGGACAGGGGGGCAATCAGCCCCAGCATTTT CASMRPGQGGNQPQHF
. . TRBJ2-5 TRBV14 TGTGCCAGCAGCCAAGAAGGAGCCCTAGCGTCTTCTGAGACCCAGTACTTC CASSQEGALASSETQYF
. . TRBJ1-3 TRBV27 TGTGCCAGCAGGCCAGGTGGGGGAAACACCATATATTTT CASRPGGGNTIYF
. . TRBJ1-2 TRBV7-2 TGTGCCAGCAGCCCTCGGCCCCGGGGGTATGGCTACACCTTC CASSPRPRGYGYTF
TRBD2 . TRBJ2-3 TRBV6-5 TGTGCCAGCAGTCCTAGCGGGGGGTCCACAGATACGCAGTATTTT CASSPSGGSTDTQYF
TRBD1 . TRBJ1-2 TRBV6-1 TGTGCCAGCAGGGTTCCGGGACAGGAGATATATGGCTACACCTTC CASRVPGQEIYGYTF
. . TRBJ2-1 TRBV2 TGTGCCAGCATCCCTAGCGCTCTCTACAATGAGCAGTTCTTC CASIPSALYNEQFF
TRBD2 once TRBJ2-1 TRBV19 TGTGCCAGTAGTATAGGCGGGAGGGCCCCTTACAATGAGCAGTTCTTC CASSIGGRAPYNEQFF
TRBD1 . TRBJ1-2 TRBV19 TGTGCCAGTAGTACCGGACAGGGGAACTATGGCTACACCTTC CASSTGQGNYGYTF
TRBD1 few TRBJ1-2 TRBV10-2 TGCGCCAGCAGCCAGGACAGGGCTAACTATGGCTACACCTTC CASSQDRANYGYTF
TRBD1 . TRBJ1-1 TRBV27 TGTGCCAGCAGTCCCAGAGCCCCCAGGGGGGCGATAGCTTTCTTT CASSPRAPRGAIAFF
. once TRBJ1-1 TRBV11-2 TGTGCCAGCAGCTTAACTGGGGCGCGTACTGAAGCTTTCTTT CASSLTGARTEAFF
. . TRBJ1-2 TRBV14 TGTGCCAGCAGCCAAGATCTGGAGTATGGCTACACCTTC CASSQDLEYGYTF
TRBD2 . TRBJ2-2 TRBV7-7 TGTGCTAGCAGCCCAGTGACTAGCGGAAACACCGGGGAGCTGTTTTTT CASSPVTSGNTGELFF
. . TRBJ1-2 TRBV28 TGTGCCAGCAGTTTATTATTGGAGGTCGGCTATGGCTACACCTTC CASSLLLEVGYGYTF
. . TRBJ2-5 TRBV6-5 TGTGCCAGCACCATTGACAGGGGAGGGGAGACCCAGTACTTC CASTIDRGGETQYF
TRBD1 . TRBJ1-1 TRBV18 TGTGCCAGCTCACCGAGCGGGACAGGGGGCAGGTACACTGAAGCTTTCTTT CASSPSGTGGRYTEAFF
. . TRBJ2-7 TRBV7-2 TGTGCCAGCAGCTTAGTGCCAGAATCCCTCGAGCAGTACTTC CASSLVPESLEQYF
. . TRBJ2-7 TRBV10-3 TGTGCCATCGGGGTTTCAGACGGGGCCTACGAGCAGTACTTC CAIGVSDGAYEQYF
. once TRBJ2-2 TRBV6-4 TGTGCCAGCAGTTTTGACAAAGACACCGGGGAGCTGTTTTTT CASSFDKDTGELFF
. . TRBJ1-2 TRBV7-6 TGTGCCAGCAGCCTAAGCCGGGACTATGGCTACACCTTC CASSLSRDYGYTF
TRBD1 . TRBJ1-1 TRBV10-3 TGTGCCATCAGTGATTTAGGGACAGGGGTGAACACTGAAGCTTTCTTT CAISDLGTGVNTEAFF
TRBD2 . TRBJ2-2 TRBV11-3 TGTGCCAGCAGCTTAACGGGGGGGAACACCGGGGAGCTGTTTTTT CASSLTGGNTGELFF
TRBD2 . TRBJ2-7 TRBV4-3 TGCGCCAGCAGCCAACAGACTAGCGGGGCGGACGAGCAGTACTTC CASSQQTSGADEQYF
. . TRBJ1-2 TRBV15 TGTGCCACCAGCAGAGAACGGGGAGTCAGTGGCTACACCTTC CATSRERGVSGYTF
TRBD1 few TRBJ2-3 TRBV5-1 TGCGCCAGCAGCCTCGGACAGGGACTCACAGATACGCAGTATTTT CASSLGQGLTDTQYF
TRBD2 . TRBJ2-1 TRBV5-4 TGTGCCAGCAGCCACCAAGAGCGGGAGGAGCAGTTCTTC CASSHQEREEQFF